The T cell receptor beta chain under discussion was sequenced for a study of Graves' ophthalmopathy and Graves' hyperthyroidism listed by TCRdb under 2018. Regarding the study in general: Peripheral blood was collected before any treatment was given, at the time of initial diagnosis. The study used signatures of the TCR beta repertoire to tell Graves' ophthalmopathy apart from Graves' hyperthyroidism and to predict which patients would progress to ophthalmopathy. In 6 or 7 hyperthyroidism patients, T-cell repertoires of thyroid tissue and blood were compared. Following sampling, methimazole starting at 30 mg daily was administered to hyperthyroidism patients, and high-dose intravenous methylprednisolone was administered to ophthalmopathy patients. To explore V-J signatures that separate ophthalmopathy from hyperthyroidism, a discovery set of about a hundred patients was enrolled, consisting of 40 to 45 with ophthalmopathy and roughly 57 with stable hyperthyroidism. The independent validation cohort included some 19 hyperthyroidism patients plus 17 patients who later progressed from hyperthyroidism to ophthalmopathy. In total, 135 blood samples were TCR-sequenced: some 43 ophthalmopathy, approximately 80 hyperthyroidism and approximately 17 hyperthyroidism-to-ophthalmopathy patients.

The trim is 0 bases for V and 7 bases for J, with a gap of 4 bases between the germline ends. CDR1 ENHRY and CDR2 SYGVKD were looked up in the germline V gene. The CDR3 runs 13 residues from the cysteine to the phenylalanine. Kept here is only the CDR3 DNA, which spans 39 bases and is read in frame from base 1. This clonotype came up many times. The antigen it binds to is not known. Within one base of it there is no much larger clone, and no base qualities were kept. TCR beta CDR3 regions were amplified from RNA transcripts for repertoire sequencing. A first-round RT-PCR used HTBI primers with the Qiagen OneStep RT-PCR kit, followed by a second-round multiplex PCR, size selection and purification. Sequencing of the libraries was carried out on an Illumina HiSeq2000 in paired-end mode with 100 bp reads. Turning to the authors' computational methods: Reads were processed with SOAPnuke, discarding reads with adapters, uncalled bases, mean Phred below 15, or no exact constant-primer or identifier match. COPE v1.2.5 was used to merge high-quality paired reads. Clonotypes were defined as unique nucleotide sequences and were aligned to IMGT TRB V, D and J references using MiTCR v1.1. Analysis was restricted to V-J combinations with a frequency above 0.0001, which covered 99.2% of repertoires. For each V-J combination, a TCR clonal expansion and chaos score was defined as F50 clonal expansion divided by the chaos observed in the TCRdist matrix. Welch's t-statistics and random forest were used to reduce features to about 14 V-J combinations, which were fed into a naive Bayes classifier. The similarity between thyroid and blood repertoires was quantified using the Morisita-Horn index. In TCRdb, the public reads were trimmed at Q25 with fastp and aligned with MiXCR, with productive beta chains retained. Every distinct CDR3 protein forms one entry, paired with its most common genes and DNA. The V and J calls, along with clone size, are taken from TCRdb and not from the paper's own processing. This sample comprises about 240,000 distinct CDR3 sequences, 40% to 50% of them detected only once. Of the sample, about half falls within the top ten clones.

What the research found in general, with its limitations: Sample size was not statistically predetermined, and group allocation was not concealed from the investigators. In validation, the model predicted ophthalmopathy progression with more than 55% sensitivity and 72.22% specificity; fewer than 15 predicted patients were CT-confirmed with GO in a median of approximately six months. Among expanded thyroid clonotypes with frequency above 0.001, most also showed up in blood, which suggests that blood repertoires may reflect the thyroid immune response. In cross-validation, the 13-signature model distinguished ophthalmopathy from stable hyperthyroidism with approximately 85% sensitivity and almost 83% specificity, and in the test set the corresponding values were approximately 79% and 70%.

Patients with ophthalmopathy had moderately to severely active disease, with a Clinical Activity Score of 3 or more, a NOSPECS grade of 4 or more, and a disease duration of less than 3 months. Patients with other autoimmune diseases, uncontrolled infections, pregnancy or lactation were excluded. Diagnosis was based on clinical symptoms, serum thyroxine, TRAb, thyroid ultrasound and orbital computed tomography. PBMCs were isolated from about 9.2 ml of fresh peripheral blood by Ficoll-Paque density gradient centrifugation. Trizol reagent was used to extract the total RNA, and its quality was then checked on an Agilent 2100 Bioanalyzer.

The rearrangement combines TRBV10-3 with TRBJ1-6; no D gene can be assigned with confidence. The sample taken for sequencing was peripheral blood. This receptor was obtained from an adult man with Graves' ophthalmopathy. At the DNA level, the sequence is TGTGCCATCAGTGAGTCCCCAAATTCACCCCTCCACTTT. This encodes CAISESPNSPLHF.